The 28 T cell receptor beta chains listed next were all sequenced from one sample in a study of T cells after yellow fever vaccination. TCRdb independently ran MiXCR on the 5' RACE reads; one entry per CDR3 protein. The data hold fewer than 450,000 distinct CDR3 sequences, with roughly 8.4% observed a single time. The specimen comprised PBMCs, sampled about 49 days after the first yellow fever vaccination. Receptors were obtained from a man between 18 and 29 years old who received the YFV17D yellow fever vaccine.

This clonotype was detected only a few times. The rearrangement uses TRBV6-2 or TRBV6-3 and TRBJ2-1, with 8 positions matching TRBD1. This CDR3 comprises 14 residues. After removal of 4 bases from V and 5 bases from J, the junction contained 4 bases not matched to a gene. Germline-derived CDR1 and CDR2 are MNHEY and SVGEGT. This CDR3 reads CASSSRGPDNEQFF. Written as DNA, the CDR3 is TGTGCCAGCAGTTCCAGGGGGCCGGACAATGAGCAGTTCTTC.

V is TRBV5-1 and J is TRBJ2-5; maybe TRBD2 (5 bases). CDR3 length equals 14 residues. Trimming took off 2 bases at V and 1 base at J, with 9 bases between the two ends. Germline CDR1 SGHRS, CDR2 YFSETQ. CDR3 sequence reads: CASSFGRVQETQYF. CDR3 sequence (DNA): TGCGCCAGCAGCTTCGGGCGGGTCCAAGAGACCCAGTACTTC. Full variable domain (rest looked up from reference TRBV5-1 and TRBJ2-5): KAGVTQTPRYLIKTRGQQVTLSCSPISGHRSVSWYQQTPGQGLQFLFEYFSETQRNKGNFPGRFSGRQFSNSRSEMNVSTLELGDSALYLCASSFGRVQETQYFGPGTRLLVL.

V usage is TRBV7-2 and J usage is TRBJ1-1, with D possibly TRBD1 on 6 matching bases. Germline-derived CDR1 and CDR2 are SGHTA and FQGNSA. There are 17 residues in the CDR3. Trimming stripped 0 bases from V and 0 bases from J, with 14 bases between. CDR3 DNA: TGTGCCAGCAGCTTAGCCACAGGGTGGGGAATGAACACTGAAGCTTTCTTT. Amino acid sequence: CASSLATGWGMNTEAFF.

A few counts support this clonotype. The gene calls are TRBV7-3 and TRBJ2-3; TRBD2 agrees at 8 bases. The CDR3 runs to 15 residues. V gave up 4 bases and J gave up 0 bases; unmatched junction bases: 3. The germline CDR1 and CDR2 sequences are SGHTA and FQGTGA. In DNA form, the CDR3 reads TGTGCCAGCAGCTCAGGACTAGCTAGCACAGATACGCAGTATTTT. It is translated as CASSSGLASTDTQYF.

The chain employs TRBV6-1 and TRBJ1-6; TRBD1 matches 8 bases. V lost 6 bases and J lost 0; bases outside the gene matches: 7. Germline-derived CDR1 and CDR2 are MNHNS and SASEGT. The CDR3 sequence is 17 residues long. The chain's CDR3 is CASSRGQGSSYNSPLHF. CDR3 nucleotide sequence: TGTGCCAGCAGCCGAGGACAGGGAAGCTCCTATAATTCACCCCTCCACTTT.

In DNA, the CDR3 is TGTGCCAGCAGTGAATCGGGGCGGGGGGGGTATAATGAGCAGTTCTTC. It yields the protein CASSESGRGGYNEQFF. The rearrangement links TRBV25-1 to TRBJ2-1; 9 bases map to TRBD2. This CDR3 is 16 amino acids long. V was clipped by 1 base and J by 7 bases; unmatched bases: 8. Germline CDR1 and CDR2: MGHDK and SYGVNS.

The sample holds a few counts of this clonotype. The chain recombines TRBV12-3 or TRBV12-4 with TRBJ1-1, with TRBD1 matching over 9 bases. With 6 bases clipped from V and 4 bases from J, the junction kept 3 bases outside the gene matches. The CDR3 has 13 amino acids. The CDR3: CASRRTGVTEAFF. As DNA, the CDR3 is TGTGCCAGCAGAAGGACAGGGGTCACTGAAGCTTTCTTT.

The rearrangement links TRBV18 to TRBJ2-7, with TRBD1 matching 10 bases. V was clipped by 4 bases and J by 2 bases; unmatched bases: 14. Germline values: CDR1 KGHSH, CDR2 LQKENI. The length of the CDR3 is 18 residues. The CDR3 DNA reads TGTGCCAGCTCACGTAATAAAGAGGGACAGGGGAGCGCCTACGAGCAGTACGTC. Amino acid sequence: CASSRNKEGQGSAYEQYV.

A few counts support this clonotype. DNA of the CDR3: TGTGCCTCACAGGGGGATCAGTTCCAAAATGAGCAGTTCTTC. Protein sequence: CASQGDQFQNEQFF. The chain joins TRBV10-3 to TRBJ2-1; TRBD1 agrees at 8 bases. Trimming took 11 bases from V and 7 from J; bases not matched to a gene: 13. CDR1 is ENHRY, CDR2 SYGVKD, per germline. The CDR3 totals 14 residues.

The rearrangement joins TRBV2 to TRBJ2-2; 12 positions match TRBD2. This CDR3 is 16 amino acids long. The V gene end was trimmed by 11 bases and the J gene end by 2 bases; junction bases not matched to a gene: 9. CDR1 is SNHLY and CDR2 is FYNNEI in the germline V gene. This CDR3 reads CASETSGGPNTGELFF. CDR3 sequence (DNA): TGTGCCTCCGAGACTAGCGGGGGACCCAACACCGGGGAGCTGTTTTTT.

This clonotype was counted only a few times. The rearrangement uses TRBV7-2 and TRBJ2-1; D gene uncertain. This CDR3 spans 17 amino acids. Trimming removed 1 base at V and 0 bases at J, with 13 bases between. The germline gives CDR1 SGHTA, CDR2 FQGNSA. The CDR3 is CASSLGDREPSYNEQFF. CDR3 sequence (DNA): TGTGCCAGCAGCTTAGGGGATCGAGAGCCCTCCTACAATGAGCAGTTCTTC.

This clonotype turned up a few times. The chain uses TRBV12-3 or TRBV12-4 and TRBJ2-5; TRBD2 aligns across 10 bases. V trimming: 6 bases; J trimming: 5 bases; junction bases outside the gene matches: 3. The CDR3 has 13 amino acids. CDR3 sequence: CASRIAGGETQYF. The CDR3 DNA reads as TGTGCCAGCAGAATAGCGGGGGGTGAGACCCAGTACTTC.

The rearrangement uses TRBV5-1 and TRBJ1-1; the D is unclear. The V end was cut by 0 bases, the J end by 1 base, with 13 bases between. CDR3 length: 16 residues. From germline, CDR1 is SGHRS and CDR2 YFSETQ. The CDR3: CASSLVGYTENTEAFF. CDR3 DNA: TGCGCCAGCAGCTTGGTAGGTTACACTGAGAACACTGAAGCTTTCTTT.

This clonotype showed up many times. The V gene is TRBV27, the J gene TRBJ1-1; D is possibly TRBD1 (6 bases). Germline CDR1 reads MNHEY; CDR2 reads SMNVEV (reference sequence). Trimming removed 3 bases from V and 1 base from J, with 15 bases in between. CDR3 size: 16 residues. DNA of the CDR3: TGTGCCAGCAGTTTGGGGTGGGGACACCCGAACACTGAAGCTTTCTTT. Translated, it gives CASSLGWGHPNTEAFF.

The DNA for the CDR3 is TGTGCCAGCAGTGAAATGTTGGGGGACACTGAAGCTTTCTTT. This gives the protein CASSEMLGDTEAFF. The chain recombines TRBV6-1 with TRBJ1-1; tentative D call: TRBD1 (5 bases). Looked up from germline, CDR1 is MNHNS and CDR2 is SASEGT. The CDR3 spans 14 residues. V lost 2 bases and J lost 3, with 10 bases in between.

This clonotype was seen only a few times. The chain has TRBV27 and TRBJ2-7; TRBD1 is a possible D gene (6 bases). The V and J ends lost 6 bases and 3 bases respectively, with 12 bases between them. Germline CDR1 and CDR2: MNHEY and SMNVEV (reference sequence). This CDR3 region has 13 residues. CDR3 sequence (DNA): TGTGCCAGCAGCCGCCGGGACAACTACGAGCAGTACTTC. Its protein product is CASSRRDNYEQYF.

This clonotype occurred many times. The V and J genes are TRBV7-9 and TRBJ2-7; D is undetermined. Germline assignment: CDR1 SEHNR and CDR2 FQNEAQ (reference sequence). V was trimmed by 2 bases and J by 0 bases, leaving 8 bases between them. This CDR3 has 14 residues. As DNA, the CDR3 is TGTGCCAGCAGCTTACAGAGTAGCTCCTACGAGCAGTACTTC. This encodes CASSLQSSSYEQYF.

The rearrangement uses TRBV6-2 or TRBV6-3 and TRBJ2-7, with D hard to call. This CDR3 spans 12 amino acids. The V gene's germline CDR1 is MNHEY and CDR2 SVGEGT. V was clipped by 8 bases and J by 6 bases, with 14 bases between them. The DNA of the CDR3 is TGTGCCAGCGGAATAGGGTCGACCGAGCAGTACGTC. This encodes CASGIGSTEQYV.

This clonotype was counted between two and nine times. The chain combines TRBV9 with TRBJ2-1; 12 bases line up with TRBD2. CDR1 and CDR2 from the germline V gene are SGDLS and YYNGEE. This CDR3 is 15 amino acids long. J was trimmed by 5 bases and V by 3 bases; bases with no gene match: 3. Here the CDR3 reads CASSELAGGHNEQFF. DNA for the CDR3: TGTGCCAGCAGCGAACTAGCGGGGGGCCACAATGAGCAGTTCTTC.

This clonotype showed up just a few times. The chain has TRBV5-1 and TRBJ1-4; D is ambiguous. Trimming took 3 bases from V and 8 from J, leaving 20 bases between them. The CDR3 is made up of 16 amino acids. Germline V gene sequence: CDR1 SGHRS, CDR2 YFSETQ. The CDR3 is CASSYQTGQPGEKLFF. CDR3 in DNA: TGCGCCAGCAGCTATCAAACCGGCCAACCGGGGGAAAAACTGTTTTTT.

Only a few counts were recorded for this clonotype. This chain uses TRBV20-1 with TRBJ2-5, with D unclear. The CDR3 consists of 13 residues. V lost 0 bases, J lost 1 base, and 6 bases lay in between. Germline CDR1 reads DFQATT; CDR2 reads SNEGSKA (reference sequence). CDR3 sequence: CSARDWTQETQYF. CDR3 coding DNA: TGCAGTGCTAGAGATTGGACCCAAGAGACCCAGTACTTC.

The chain has TRBV12-3 or TRBV12-4 and TRBJ2-2, with 10 bases matching TRBD1. CDR3 length: 18 residues. Trimming at V came to 5 bases and at J to 3 bases, leaving 12 bases not matched to a gene. In DNA, the CDR3 is TGTGCCAGCAGTCGAACCTCCGCGGACAGGGGGTACACCGGGGAGCTGTTTTTT. This gives the protein CASSRTSADRGYTGELFF.

This clonotype was counted only a few times. J is TRBJ1-5 and V is TRBV11-2; 11 bases agree with TRBD1. This CDR3 contains 21 residues. Germline trimming cut 1 base from V and 0 bases from J; bases unmatched to any gene: 14. In germline, CDR1 is SGHAT, CDR2 FQNNGV. This chain's CDR3 is CASSLVSFRDRGIYSNQPQHF. In DNA, the CDR3 is TGTGCCAGCAGCTTAGTTTCTTTTCGGGACAGGGGGATCTATAGCAATCAGCCCCAGCATTTT.

The table lists this clonotype with many counts. The rearrangement links TRBV4-2 to TRBJ2-5, with 11 bases lining up with TRBD2. This CDR3 has 18 residues. Germline loops: CDR1 LGHNA, CDR2 YNFKEQ. The ends lost 0 bases at V and 5 bases at J; junction bases unmatched: 11. CDR3 loop: CASSQDNLAGGQGETQYF. CDR3 nucleotides: TGTGCCAGCAGCCAAGATAACCTAGCGGGGGGCCAGGGGGAGACCCAGTACTTC.

This chain uses TRBV4-3 with TRBJ2-7, with D tentatively TRBD1 (6 bases). CDR3 size: 14 residues. Germline CDR1 is LGHNA and CDR2 is YSLEER. V lost 0 bases to trimming and J lost 3 bases, with 9 bases between them. This CDR3 reads CASSQERGNYEQYF. In nucleotides, the CDR3 is TGCGCCAGCAGCCAAGAAAGGGGGAACTACGAGCAGTACTTC.

This clonotype was counted only a few times. The V gene is TRBV11-1, the J gene TRBJ2-2, with 7 bases aligning to TRBD1. The CDR3 is 15 amino acids. The germline CDR1 and CDR2 sequences are SGHAT and FQDESV (reference sequence). The ends lost 5 bases at V and 0 bases at J; junction bases unmatched: 3. In DNA, the CDR3 is TGTGCCAGCAGCCCGACAGGGCCGAACACCGGGGAGCTGTTTTTT. It codes for CASSPTGPNTGELFF.

The J gene is TRBJ1-5, the V gene TRBV4-1, with D unresolved. Trimming left V 0 bases short and J 5 bases short, with 11 bases between. In germline, CDR1 is MGHRA, CDR2 YSYEKL. The CDR3 is made up of 15 amino acids. The CDR3: CASSQDGSDYQPQHF. CDR3 bases: TGCGCCAGCAGCCAAGACGGGTCGGATTATCAGCCCCAGCATTTT.

This clonotype was picked up many times. The CDR3 here is CASSLGTLLTGELFF. Here the CDR3 DNA reads TGTGCCAGCAGCCTCGGGACACTTTTGACCGGGGAGCTGTTTTTT. The J gene is TRBJ2-2, the V gene TRBV4-2; D possibly corresponds to TRBD1 (6 bases). CDR1 and CDR2 (germline): LGHNA, YNFKEQ. This CDR3 spans 15 amino acids. V was cut by 4 bases and J by 5 bases, with 14 bases left in between.